This T cell receptor beta chain was observed in a study of beta chain features in type 1 diabetes. Expressed TCRB transcripts were sequenced after all isolated RNA was converted to cDNA. Profiled with immunoSEQ multiplex PCR; TCRdb holds only in-frame clones, not every one. The data show some 150,000 clones, 7% to 10% seen once. This clone was picked up a small number of times. The sample was central memory CD4+ T cells from blood. This receptor was identified in a man aged 18 to 29 in good health.

In nucleotides, the CDR3 is TGTGCCAGCAGTACAGGGTACAAGACCTATAATTCACCCCTCCACTTT. Its protein is CASSTGYKTYNSPLHF. The chain carries TRBV6-6 and TRBJ1-6, with D possibly being TRBD1 (6 bases). This CDR3 has 16 residues. The V gene's germline CDR1 is MNHNY and CDR2 SVGAGI (reference sequence). V lost 5 bases, J lost 2 bases, and 13 bases lay in between.